These 21 T cell receptor beta chains originate from one sample sequenced in a study of blood T cell repertoires in COVID-19. Assay used: immunoSEQ multiplex PCR; TCRdb lists only in-frame clones, some missing. In the table there are 60,000 to 85,000 clones, around 75% of which are singletons. Sample: peripheral blood. The source is a man between 65 and 85 years old with acute or convalescent COVID-19.

The V and J genes are TRBV9 and TRBJ2-1; TRBD2 agrees at 7 bases. CDR1 and CDR2 from the germline V gene are SGDLS and YYNGEE. With V trimmed by 0 bases and J by 5 bases, 11 bases remained unmatched. This CDR3 is 17 amino acids long. The CDR3 DNA is TGTGCCAGCAGCGTAGCTACTTCCTCTAGCGGAGACAATGAGCAGTTCTTC. The encoded protein is CASSVATSSSGDNEQFF.

The sample holds a few counts of this clone. The V gene is TRBV19, the J gene TRBJ2-1, with D hard to call. Between the trimmed V and J ends, which lost 3 bases and 5 bases, there was a span of 8 bases. Per the germline V gene, CDR1 is LNHDA and CDR2 is SQIVND (reference sequence). CDR3 length: 13 residues. The CDR3 loop reads CASSILPDNEQFF. DNA for the CDR3: TGTGCCAGTAGTATTCTACCGGACAATGAGCAGTTCTTC.

V and J are TRBV6-2 or TRBV6-3 and TRBJ2-7, with a tentative D call TRBD2 (6 bases). The germline gives CDR1 MNHEY, CDR2 SVGEGT. Trimming removed 2 bases from V and 3 bases from J, with 20 bases in between. This CDR3 comprises 17 residues. CDR3 bases: TGTGCCAGCAGTTACGGAACCGACCGGGACTCGGGCTACGAGCAGTACTTC. This gives the protein CASSYGTDRDSGYEQYF.

The rearrangement uses TRBV4-3 and TRBJ2-7; D is undetermined. The germline CDR1 and CDR2 sequences are LGHNA and YSLEER. V was pared by 2 bases and J by 6 bases, with 20 bases between. This CDR3 comprises 16 residues. The CDR3, as DNA: TGCGCCAGCAGCCAATCATTCGCAGGCCCGAAACGCGAGCAGTACTTC. This gives the protein CASSQSFAGPKREQYF.

The chain uses TRBV28 and TRBJ2-7, with 10 bases matching TRBD2. J was trimmed by 0 bases and V by 5 bases; bases with no gene match: 4. Germline CDR1 is MDHEN and CDR2 is SYDVKM. This CDR3 is built from 15 residues. The CDR3 coding sequence is TGTGCCAGCAGTCCGACTAGCGGGCTCTCCTACGAGCAGTACTTC. Protein sequence: CASSPTSGLSYEQYF.

This rearrangement joins TRBV15 to TRBJ1-5, with a weak D call TRBD1 (6 bases). V was clipped by 1 base and J by 7 bases, with 17 bases between them. Germline values: CDR1 LNHNV, CDR2 YYDKDF (reference sequence). This CDR3 is built from 16 residues. CDR3: CATSRAPLQGSQPQHF. The CDR3 DNA reads TGTGCCACCAGCAGAGCTCCACTCCAGGGGTCCCAGCCCCAGCATTTT.

The chain recombines TRBV7-3 with TRBJ2-2, with D possibly matching TRBD2 (6 bases). V was pared by 1 base and J by 5 bases, with 17 bases between. This CDR3 has 17 residues. Germline V CDR1 and CDR2: SGHTA, FQGTGA. The CDR3, as DNA: TGTGCCAGCAGCTTAAATGTAGGAGGGCCGGGAACCGGGGAGCTGTTTTTT. Its protein product is CASSLNVGGPGTGELFF.

This clone was picked up one time. The rearrangement uses TRBV19 and TRBJ2-2, with 10 bases matching TRBD2. The ends lost 5 bases at V and 3 bases at J; junction bases unmatched: 15. The V gene's germline CDR1 is LNHDA and CDR2 SQIVND (reference sequence). The CDR3 runs 19 residues. CDR3 amino acids: CASSLTGSTSGPHTGELFF. CDR3 nucleotides: TGTGCCAGTAGTCTTACTGGGTCGACTAGCGGGCCTCACACCGGGGAGCTGTTTTTT. The variable domain in full, completed from reference TRBV19 and TRBJ2-2, reads DGGITQSPKYLFRKEGQNVTLSCEQNLNHDAMYWYRQDPGQGLRLIYYSQIVNDFQKGDIAEGYSVSREKKESFPLTVTSAQKNPTAFYLCASSLTGSTSGPHTGELFFGEGSRLTVL.

V usage is TRBV10-3 and J usage is TRBJ2-3; D unresolved. Trimming left V 4 bases short and J 4 bases short, with 12 bases between. CDR3 length: 14 residues. Germline values: CDR1 ENHRY, CDR2 SYGVKD. In DNA, the CDR3 is TGTGCCATCAGTGTCAACTCTATCGCAGATACGCAGTATTTT. Translated: CAISVNSIADTQYF.

CDR3 region: CASSPTVMGGNTEAFF. CDR3 nucleotide sequence: TGTGCCAGCTCACCTACGGTAATGGGGGGTAACACTGAAGCTTTCTTT. The V call is TRBV18, the J call TRBJ1-1; D is possibly TRBD1 (5 bases). V lost 3 bases, J lost 2 bases, and 16 bases lay in between. The CDR3 sequence is 16 residues long. Germline CDR1 is KGHSH and CDR2 is LQKENI.

This clone has a single count. The rearrangement joins TRBV11-2 to TRBJ1-1, with 8 bases identical to TRBD1. Trimming cost V 3 bases and J 3 bases; bases outside gene matches: 0. Germline V lookup: CDR1 SGHAT, CDR2 FQNNGV. The CDR3 is 13 residues long. The DNA for the CDR3 is TGTGCCAGCAGCTTGGACAGGGACACTGAAGCTTTCTTT. Protein product: CASSLDRDTEAFF.

The gene calls are TRBV28 and TRBJ1-3; D gene ambiguous. CDR3 size: 16 residues. Germline assignment: CDR1 MDHEN and CDR2 SYDVKM. V dropped 2 bases and J dropped 8 bases, with 19 bases sitting between them. The CDR3 bases are TGTGCCAGCAGTTTACGCGGGGTCGGTGCCGGAGACACCATATATTTT. It codes for CASSLRGVGAGDTIYF.

The genes are TRBV21-1 and TRBJ1-6. TRBV21-1 is assigned pseudogene status. This CDR3 spans 19 amino acids. CDR3 sequence: CASSKVGGRGAGYNSPLHF. The DNA of the CDR3 is TGTGCCAGCAGCAAAGTCGGGGGGCGCGGGGCGGGTTATAATTCACCCCTCCACTTT.

J is TRBJ2-7 and V is TRBV9, with 9 positions matching TRBD1. Germline assignment: CDR1 SGDLS and CDR2 YYNGEE. Unmatched junction bases numbered 7, after V lost 3 bases and J lost 6 bases. The CDR3 has 14 amino acids. As DNA, the CDR3 is TGTGCCAGCAGCGAGGGTCCGGGACAGGGCGAGCAGTACTTC. It translates to CASSEGPGQGEQYF.

The chain is built from TRBV25-1 and TRBJ2-2; 7 bases align to TRBD2. J gave up 3 bases and V 5 bases, and 9 bases lay outside the gene matches. The CDR3 sequence is 16 residues long. CDR1 MGHDK and CDR2 SYGVNS come from the germline V gene. DNA for the CDR3: TGTGCCAGCAGTAGCAGCGGGACTTCTTACACCGGGGAGCTGTTTTTT. Its protein is CASSSSGTSYTGELFF.

This rearrangement joins TRBV5-1 to TRBJ2-2; the match to TRBD1 covers 7 bases. This CDR3 is built from 16 residues. Germline V gene data show CDR1 as SGHRS and CDR2 as YFSETQ. After removal of 2 bases from V and 5 bases from J, the junction contained 9 bases not matched to a gene. CDR3 amino acids: CASSFRTGWETGELFF. The DNA for the CDR3 is TGCGCCAGCAGCTTTCGGACAGGTTGGGAAACCGGGGAGCTGTTTTTT.

This clone was counted a few times. The chain uses TRBV7-9 and TRBJ2-1, with 11 bases fitting TRBD2. Germline loops: CDR1 SEHNR, CDR2 FQNEAQ (reference sequence). V lost 5 bases, J lost 5 bases, and 11 bases stayed unmatched. The CDR3 loop spans 17 amino acids. Here the CDR3 DNA reads TGTGCCAGCAGCCGTGTTCCGGGACTAGCGGAAGACAATGAGCAGTTCTTC. It yields the protein CASSRVPGLAEDNEQFF. The whole variable domain, filled in from reference TRBV7-9 and TRBJ2-1, reads DTGVSQNPRHKITKRGQNVTFRCDPISEHNRLYWYRQTLGQGPEFLTYFQNEAQLEKSRLLSDRFSAERPKGSFSTLEIQRTEQGDSAMYLCASSRVPGLAEDNEQFFGPGTRLTVL.

The chain carries TRBV11-2 and TRBJ1-5; 9 nucleotides agree with TRBD1. CDR1 SGHAT and CDR2 FQNNGV come from the germline V gene. V was clipped by 5 bases and J by 6 bases; unmatched bases: 5. This CDR3 has 14 residues. The CDR3 region has the DNA TGTGCCAGCAGCCCGGGACAGGGACCTCAGCCCCAGCATTTT. Translating it yields CASSPGQGPQPQHF.

The chain is built from TRBV27 and TRBJ2-1; 10 nucleotides agree with TRBD2. Losses at the gene ends were 6 bases for V and 9 bases for J; bases not matched to a gene: 11. The germline gives CDR1 MNHEY, CDR2 SMNVEV (reference sequence). The CDR3 covers 15 residues. The CDR3 loop is CASSNLAGARGEQFF. The CDR3 DNA reads as TGTGCCAGCAGCAACCTAGCGGGAGCCCGGGGTGAGCAGTTCTTC.

This clone appeared once. The rearrangement links TRBV3-1 (or the pseudogene TRBV3-2) to TRBJ1-2; TRBD1 is a possible D gene (5 bases). V lost 4 bases and J 4 bases, leaving 16 bases between the germline ends. This CDR3 contains 15 residues. Germline CDR1 reads LGHDT; CDR2 reads YNNKEL (reference sequence). The CDR3 DNA follows: TGTGCCAGCAGCCCTACCTTGAGTCAGGGCTATGGCTACACCTTC. As protein: CASSPTLSQGYGYTF.

This clone occurred once. The V gene is TRBV5-1, the J gene TRBJ2-3; D ambiguous. V was cut by 3 bases and J by 0 bases, with 14 bases left in between. The CDR3 extends over 16 amino acids. The germline gives CDR1 SGHRS, CDR2 YFSETQ. The CDR3, as DNA: TGCGCCAGCAGCTCCTACGGAGAAACCAGCACAGATACGCAGTATTTT. Protein: CASSSYGETSTDTQYF.